This T cell receptor (beta chain) was identified in a study of cytomegalovirus exposure and HLA in healthy donors. It was with 60 Vbeta and 13 Jbeta primers that the PCR ran. This table comes from immunoSEQ multiplex PCR, and its TCRdb copy is limited to in-frame clones, with some not included. The data show 90,000 to 130,000 clones, around 61% seen once. CDR1 is SGHVS, CDR2 FQNEAQ, per germline. Between the trimmed V and J ends, which lost 8 bases and 6 bases, there was a span of 18 bases. The CDR3 length is 14 residues. The sequence derives from a woman in her twenties or thirties in good health and CMV-seronegative. The gene calls are TRBV7-8 and TRBJ2-3, with TRBD2 as a possible D gene (6 bases). Source material: PBMCs. The CDR3 sequence: CASFNRGTGDTQYF. The CDR3 DNA follows: TGTGCCAGCTTTAATCGGGGGACCGGTGATACGCAGTATTTT.